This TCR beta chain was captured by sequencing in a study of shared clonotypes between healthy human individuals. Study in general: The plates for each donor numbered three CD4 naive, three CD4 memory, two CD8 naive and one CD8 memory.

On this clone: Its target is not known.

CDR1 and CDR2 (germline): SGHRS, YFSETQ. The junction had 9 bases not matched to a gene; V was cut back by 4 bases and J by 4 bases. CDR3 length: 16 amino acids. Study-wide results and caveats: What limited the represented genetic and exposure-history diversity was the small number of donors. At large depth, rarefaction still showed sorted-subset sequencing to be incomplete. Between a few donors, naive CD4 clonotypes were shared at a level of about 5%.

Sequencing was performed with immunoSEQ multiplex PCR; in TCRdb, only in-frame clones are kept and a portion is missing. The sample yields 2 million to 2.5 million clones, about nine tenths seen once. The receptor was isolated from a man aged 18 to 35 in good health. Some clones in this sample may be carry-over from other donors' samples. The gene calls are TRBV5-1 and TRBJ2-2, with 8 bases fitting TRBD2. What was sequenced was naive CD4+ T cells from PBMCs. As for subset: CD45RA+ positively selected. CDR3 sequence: CASSPPAGAGTGELFF. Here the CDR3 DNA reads TGCGCCAGCAGCCCCCCAGCGGGAGCTGGCACCGGGGAGCTGTTTTTT.